The present T cell receptor beta chain was sequenced within a study of blood T cell repertoires in COVID-19. Background on the study: COVID-19 samples from acute and convalescent phases originated in the United States, Italy and Spain. Nucleic acid was either cDNA or gDNA, and it came from T cells, B-cell-depleted T cells, or PBMCs.

Sequencing used immunoSEQ multiplex PCR; TCRdb keeps in-frame clones, though not all of them. The sample has some 260,000 clones, about 88% seen once; the top ten hold 4.1%. Trimming at V came to 5 bases and at J to 4 bases, leaving 6 bases not matched to a gene. The CDR3 runs to 14 residues. Germline V gene data show CDR1 as MNHNY and CDR2 as SVGAGI (reference sequence). The chain carries TRBV6-6 and TRBJ2-5; 8 bases map to TRBD2. Sequencing was done on a sample of PBMCs or T cells enriched from blood (not recorded which). The source is a man aged 25 to 40 with acute COVID-19. CDR3 sequence reads: CASSSGSEAETQYF. DNA for the CDR3: TGTGCCAGCAGTAGCGGGAGCGAGGCAGAGACCCAGTACTTC.